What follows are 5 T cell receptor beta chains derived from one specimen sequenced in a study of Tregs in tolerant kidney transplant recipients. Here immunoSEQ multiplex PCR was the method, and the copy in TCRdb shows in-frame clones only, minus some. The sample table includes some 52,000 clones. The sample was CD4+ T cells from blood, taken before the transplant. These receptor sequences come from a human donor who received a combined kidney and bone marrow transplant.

The CDR3 bases that were read are TGTGCCAGCAGCTTATCCCGGGGGGGCACAGATACG. Protein sequence: CASSLSRGGTDT. The CDR3 in full is CASSLSRGGTDTQYF. The chain recombines TRBV7-9 with TRBJ2-3; TRBD2 matches at 7 bases. The sequence runs out 3 residues before the end of the CDR3; the remainder is reconstructed from the germline J gene. This CDR3 comprises 15 residues. The V segment lost 2 bases and the J segment 1 base; nucleotides outside the gene matches: 3. The germline V gene encodes CDR1 SEHNR and CDR2 FQNEAQ (reference sequence).

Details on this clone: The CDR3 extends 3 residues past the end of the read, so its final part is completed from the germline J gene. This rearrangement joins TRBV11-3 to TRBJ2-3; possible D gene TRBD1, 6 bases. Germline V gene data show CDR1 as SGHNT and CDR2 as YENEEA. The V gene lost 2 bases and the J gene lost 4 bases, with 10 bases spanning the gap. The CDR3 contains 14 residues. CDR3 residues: CASSLSQGSDTQYF. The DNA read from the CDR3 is TGTGCCAGCAGCTTAAGCCAGGGGTCAGATACG.

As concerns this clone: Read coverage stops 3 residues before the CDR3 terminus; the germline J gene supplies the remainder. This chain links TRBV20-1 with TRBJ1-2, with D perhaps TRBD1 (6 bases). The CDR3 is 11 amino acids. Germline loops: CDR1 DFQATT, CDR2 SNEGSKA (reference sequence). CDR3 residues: CEGGGGYGYTF. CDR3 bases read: TGCGAAGGGGGTGGGGGATACGGC.

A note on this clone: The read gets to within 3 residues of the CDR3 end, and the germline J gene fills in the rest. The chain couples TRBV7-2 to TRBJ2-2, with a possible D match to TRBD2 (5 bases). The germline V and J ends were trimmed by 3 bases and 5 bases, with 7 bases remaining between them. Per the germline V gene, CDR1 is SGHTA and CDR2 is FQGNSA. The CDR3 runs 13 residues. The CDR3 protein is CASSFTGTGELFF. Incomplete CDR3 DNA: TGTGCCAGCAGCTTCACGGGGACCGGGGAG.

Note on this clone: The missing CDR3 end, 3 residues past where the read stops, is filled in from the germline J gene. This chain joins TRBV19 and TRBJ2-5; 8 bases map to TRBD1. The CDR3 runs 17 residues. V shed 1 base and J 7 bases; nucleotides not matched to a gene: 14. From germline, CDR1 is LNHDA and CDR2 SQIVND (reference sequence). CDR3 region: CASSIGNQGQGRATQYF. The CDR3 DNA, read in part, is TGTGCCAGTAGTATAGGGAACCAAGGACAGGGAAGGGCGACC.